Reported below is one T cell receptor (beta chain). Assay used: immunoSEQ multiplex PCR; TCRdb lists only in-frame clones, some missing. The sample shows tens of thousands of clones, approximately 80% of them seen only once. The sample belongs to a study of blood T cell repertoires in COVID-19. Between the trimmed V and J ends, which lost 3 bases and 4 bases, there was a span of 10 bases. CDR3 length: 14 amino acids. CDR1 SGHTA and CDR2 FQGNSA come from the germline V gene. Sequenced: peripheral blood. The clonotype was recovered from a man at least 80 years old with active or convalescent COVID-19. The chain combines TRBV7-2 with TRBJ1-3, with a tentative D call TRBD1 (6 bases). The CDR3 DNA is TGTGCCAGCAGCTTGTGGACAGCAGGAAACACCATATATTTT. This gives the protein CASSLWTAGNTIYF. Using reference TRBV7-2 and TRBJ1-3 for the parts outside the CDR3, the full variable domain is GAGVSQSPSNKVTEKGKDVELRCDPISGHTALYWYRQSLGQGLEFLIYFQGNSAPDKSGLPSDRFSAERTGGSVSTLTIQRTQQEDSAVYLCASSLWTAGNTIYFGEGSWLTVV.